This T cell receptor beta chain was observed in a study of T cells after yellow fever vaccination. Study-wide results and caveats: Repertoires sorted by FACS could include abundant clonotypes that are contaminants from the bulk population. It was a small share of clonotypes that appeared in both CD4 and CD8 compartments.

With regard to this clonotype: Its specificity is unknown.

With 1 base removed from V and 2 bases from J, the gap between germline ends came to 9 bases. This CDR3 has 13 residues. Germline V gives CDR1 GTSNPN, CDR2 SVGIG (reference sequence). TCRdb reanalysed the 5' RACE reads using MiXCR and keeps one entry per CDR3 protein. The table shows 450,000 to 600,000 distinct CDR3 sequences, with less than 20% occurring only once. This sequence joins TRBV30 and TRBJ2-7, with D uncertain. The sequence was obtained from a young man who received the YFV17D yellow fever vaccine. Source: PBMCs, taken 5 to 6 days after the first yellow fever vaccination. DNA of the CDR3: TGTGCCTGGAGTGCCCGGTTCCCCTACGAGCAGTACTTC. The encoded protein is CAWSARFPYEQYF.